This T cell receptor (beta chain) was profiled in a study of T cells after yellow fever vaccination. Study-wide points: The secondary T-cell response peaked on day 5, not day 15, but was weaker. Most primary-vaccination clones recurred post-booster (approximately 96% CD4, roughly 90% CD8).

About this clonotype itself: What it binds is not known.

TCR cDNA was made by 5'RACE template switching, adding a universal primer site and UMIs. One entry per CDR3 protein results from TCRdb running MiXCR on the 5' RACE reads. The table has some 600,000 distinct CDR3 sequences, over 9% seen once; the top ten hold around 14%. Germline V gives CDR1 SGHDT, CDR2 YYEEEE. The V and J ends lost 1 base and 8 bases respectively, with 10 bases between them. The CDR3 runs 13 residues. The TCR was taken from a man aged 25-40 years who received the YFV17D yellow fever vaccine. The chain combines TRBV5-6 with TRBJ2-1, with D perhaps TRBD2 (5 bases). The material was PBMCs, obtained on the day of the yellow fever booster vaccination. CDR3 sequence reads: CASSLPGNHEQFF. The CDR3 region has the DNA TGTGCCAGCAGCTTGCCCGGGAATCATGAGCAGTTCTTC. The variable domain in full, with the rest retrieved from reference TRBV5-6 and TRBJ2-1, is DAGVTQSPTHLIKTRGQQVTLRCSPKSGHDTVSWYQQALGQGPQFIFQYYEEEERQRGNFPDRFSGHQFPNYSSELNVNALLLGDSALYLCASSLPGNHEQFFGPGTRLTVL.